There are many counts of the clone carrying this TCR beta chain. Its antigen is as yet unknown. CDR1 and CDR2 (germline): SQVTM, ANQGSEA. The CDR3 is made up of 15 amino acids. The V end lost 0 bases, the J end lost 7 bases, and 18 bases lay between the germline ends. This entry is derived from a study of molecular identifiers for immune sequencing clone quantification. Findings of the study overall: Sizes of highly expanded clones could be underestimated through identical TCRs sharing a barcode.

TCRdb independently ran MiXCR on the PCR reads; one entry per CDR3 protein. The data hold under 600,000 distinct CDR3 sequences, with about a fifth observed a single time. Sequenced material: naive CD8+ T cells from blood, with Jurkat cell RNA spiked in. Subset denoted: FACS-sorted CD8+CD4-CCR7+CD45RA+ naive T cells. The origin of this receptor is a human donor in good health. Some libraries in this study had Jurkat cell RNA spiked in. V and J are TRBV29-1 and TRBJ1-1, with D perhaps matching TRBD1 (5 bases). In DNA, the CDR3 is TGCAGCGTTGAAGATCGGGGAGGGGAGTTCGATGAAGCTTTCTTT. Translated: CSVEDRGGEFDEAFF.